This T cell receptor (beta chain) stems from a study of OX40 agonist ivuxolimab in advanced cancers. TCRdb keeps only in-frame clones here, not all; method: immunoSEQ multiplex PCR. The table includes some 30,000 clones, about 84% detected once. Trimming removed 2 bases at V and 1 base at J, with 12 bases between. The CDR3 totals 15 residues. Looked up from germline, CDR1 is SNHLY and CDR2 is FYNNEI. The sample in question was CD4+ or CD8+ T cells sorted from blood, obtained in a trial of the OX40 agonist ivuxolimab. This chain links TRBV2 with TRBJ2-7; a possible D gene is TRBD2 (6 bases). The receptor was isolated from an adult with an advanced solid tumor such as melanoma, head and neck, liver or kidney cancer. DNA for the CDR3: TGTGCCAGCAGTGAAAGTTTAGCGGAGTCCTACGAGCAGTACTTC. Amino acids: CASSESLAESYEQYF.